Below, one TCR beta chain is given with its context. This specimen comes from a study of shared clonotypes between healthy human individuals. The protocol was immunoSEQ multiplex PCR, while the TCRdb copy is restricted to in-frame clones and leaves out a portion. The data contain more than 150,000 clones, approximately 70% of them singletons. The CDR3 spans 11 residues. With 4 bases clipped from V and 14 bases from J, the junction kept 4 bases outside the gene matches. From germline, CDR1 is SGDLS and CDR2 YYNGEE. Sequencing was performed on memory CD4+ T cells sorted from blood. The sample's subset: CD45RA-negative fraction. The V call is TRBV9, the J call TRBJ2-1; 9 nucleotides line up with TRBD1. The clonotype was recovered from a man aged 25-45 years in good health. This chain's CDR3 is CASSSGTGKFF. The CDR3 coding sequence is TGTGCCAGCAGCTCCGGGACAGGGAAGTTCTTC.